A single sample gave rise to the 30 T cell receptor beta chains below, sequenced in a study of CD4 T cells in relation to SARS-CoV-2 and coronaviruses. The repertoire was sequenced with immunoSEQ multiplex PCR; TCRdb's copy has only in-frame clones and lacks some. This table holds about 37,000 clones, 80% to 90% found once. Material: memory CD4+ T cells from PBMCs. The receptors were gathered from an adult with COVID-19.

This chain connects TRBV10-3 to TRBJ2-2, with D tentatively TRBD2 (5 bases). V was trimmed by 3 bases and J by 4 bases, leaving 9 bases between them. Germline CDR1 reads ENHRY; CDR2 reads SYGVKD. The CDR3 sequence is 14 residues long. The DNA of the CDR3 is TGTGCCATCAGTGATCGAGGGAGCACCGGGGAGCTGTTTTTT. Protein product: CAISDRGSTGELFF.

J is TRBJ2-5 and V is TRBV28; perhaps TRBD2 as D (6 bases). The CDR3 has 13 amino acids. The germline CDR1 and CDR2 sequences are MDHEN and SYDVKM. Trimming left V 6 bases short and J 4 bases short, with 12 bases between. The chain's CDR3 is CASSKTRGETQYF. The CDR3 DNA reads as TGTGCCAGCAGCAAGACTAGGGGAGAGACCCAGTACTTC.

The count of this clone is one. This chain joins TRBV2 and TRBJ1-1; D is ambiguous. Germline lookup yields CDR1 SNHLY and CDR2 FYNNEI. The V end was cut by 8 bases, the J end by 1 base, with 11 bases between. This CDR3 is 13 amino acids long. CDR3: CASLQDQNTEAFF. DNA for the CDR3: TGTGCCAGCCTCCAGGATCAGAACACTGAAGCTTTCTTT.

This sequence joins TRBV29-1 and TRBJ2-5; D remains unclear. The CDR3 loop spans 10 amino acids. V was clipped by 4 bases and J by 5 bases, with 5 bases between them. CDR1 SQVTM and CDR2 ANQGSEA come from the germline V gene. In DNA, the CDR3 is TGCAGCGTTGGGTGGGAGACCCAGTACTTC. It is translated as CSVGWETQYF.

This sequence joins TRBV10-3 and TRBJ1-4; 10 bases are shared with TRBD1. Germline assignment: CDR1 ENHRY and CDR2 SYGVKD. The CDR3 contains 14 residues. The V segment lost 10 bases and the J segment 6 bases; nucleotides outside the gene matches: 8. CDR3 amino acids: CATTDRGRDEKLFF. Written as DNA, the CDR3 is TGTGCCACCACCGACAGGGGGCGGGATGAAAAACTGTTTTTT.

The chain has TRBV24-1 and TRBJ2-1, with TRBD2 identical over 11 bases. V lost 4 bases and J lost 3; bases outside the gene matches: 4. The CDR3 sequence is 16 residues long. The germline V gene encodes CDR1 KGHDR and CDR2 SFDVKD. The CDR3 DNA sequence: TGTGCCACCAGTGACGCTACTAGCGGGAGCTACAATGAGCAGTTCTTC. Amino acids: CATSDATSGSYNEQFF.

The V and J genes are TRBV7-2 and TRBJ2-1, with D possibly being TRBD1 or TRBD2 (5 bases each). The CDR3 runs to 14 residues. The germline gives CDR1 SGHTA, CDR2 FQGNSA. Trimming left V 5 bases short and J 7 bases short, with 15 bases between. The CDR3 is CASSIGTAGNEQFF. DNA of the CDR3: TGTGCCAGCAGCATTGGGACGGCTGGGAATGAGCAGTTCTTC.

The chain carries TRBV5-1 and TRBJ2-5, with D possibly TRBD2 on 5 matching bases. The CDR3 has 14 amino acids. The germline gives CDR1 SGHRS, CDR2 YFSETQ. With 0 bases removed from V and 3 bases from J, the gap between germline ends came to 9 bases. The CDR3 DNA is TGCGCCAGCAGCTTGGATCCTAGCAAAGAGACCCAGTACTTC. Translated, it gives CASSLDPSKETQYF.

V is TRBV19 and J is TRBJ1-3; D unresolved. This CDR3 spans 12 amino acids. Deletions cut 8 bases from V and 4 bases from J, with 9 bases between. CDR1 is LNHDA and CDR2 is SQIVND in the germline V gene (reference sequence). The CDR3 here is CASGTAGNTIYF. The DNA for the CDR3 is TGTGCCAGTGGAACAGCGGGAAACACCATATATTTT.

V gene TRBV7-9 combines with J gene TRBJ2-7; no firm D call. Trimming shortened V by 3 bases and J by 2 bases, and 14 bases separated the two germline ends. Germline V gene data show CDR1 as SEHNR and CDR2 as FQNEAQ (reference sequence). The CDR3 extends over 15 amino acids. CDR3 residues: CASSFLVPPTYEQYF. The CDR3 DNA reads as TGTGCCAGCAGCTTTCTGGTTCCTCCTACCTACGAGCAGTACTTC.

This chain joins TRBV3-1 (or the pseudogene TRBV3-2) and TRBJ1-1; D not certain. This CDR3 comprises 14 residues. Trimming left V 2 bases short and J 2 bases short, with 9 bases between. Germline V CDR1 and CDR2: LGHDT, YNNKEL (reference sequence). The CDR3 loop is CASSQYGVNTEAFF. In DNA, the CDR3 is TGTGCCAGCAGCCAATACGGGGTAAACACTGAAGCTTTCTTT.

This clone appeared once. DNA for the CDR3: TGTGCCAGCAGCCACGGACAGGGGGAACGCGCCGGGGAGCTGTTTTTT. This translates into CASSHGQGERAGELFF. V gene TRBV4-2 combines with J gene TRBJ2-2; 10 bases agree with TRBD1. Germline V gene lookup returns CDR1 LGHNA and CDR2 YNFKEQ. The CDR3 sequence is 16 residues long. Trimming cost V 3 bases and J 6 bases; bases outside gene matches: 7.

DNA of the CDR3: TGTGCCAGCAGCTTAAACATGGACAGGCAGTACTTC. As protein: CASSLNMDRQYF. The rearrangement uses TRBV11-2 and TRBJ2-7; possible D gene TRBD1, 6 bases. In germline, CDR1 is SGHAT, CDR2 FQNNGV. CDR3 length equals 12 residues. V lost 2 bases and J 9 bases, leaving 11 bases between the germline ends.

This clone appeared a few times. The chain combines TRBV19 with TRBJ2-5; D gene ambiguous. Trimming took 4 bases from V and 2 from J, leaving 14 bases between them. Germline CDR1 LNHDA, CDR2 SQIVND (reference sequence). This CDR3 comprises 15 residues. The CDR3 protein is CASSRAPEIQETQYF. As DNA, the CDR3 is TGTGCCAGTAGTAGAGCTCCAGAAATACAAGAGACCCAGTACTTC.

The J gene is TRBJ2-1, the V gene TRBV6-6, with D possibly being TRBD1 or TRBD2 (5 bases each). The CDR3 sequence is 13 residues long. CDR1 and CDR2 from the germline V gene are MNHNY and SVGAGI (reference sequence). The V end lost 10 bases, the J end lost 8 bases, and 18 bases lay between the germline ends. CDR3 in DNA: TGTGCCATCCGGGACCCCCTTCTCCATGAGCAGTTCTTC. Protein product: CAIRDPLLHEQFF.

The V and J genes are TRBV5-1 and TRBJ2-7, with TRBD1 identical over 12 bases. Germline CDR1 reads SGHRS; CDR2 reads YFSETQ. The CDR3 has 14 residues. Trimming cost V 4 bases and J 4 bases; bases outside gene matches: 3. In DNA, the CDR3 is TGCGCCAGCAGCCTGGGACAGGGGGCTTACGAGCAGTACTTC. It yields the protein CASSLGQGAYEQYF.

The chain combines TRBV28 with TRBJ2-7, with a weak D call TRBD1 (6 bases). V was cut by 6 bases and J by 0 bases, with 15 bases left in between. Looked up from germline, CDR1 is MDHEN and CDR2 is SYDVKM. The CDR3 length is 15 residues. The CDR3 sequence: CASRVQGKASYEQYF. Here the CDR3 DNA reads TGTGCCAGCAGAGTACAGGGAAAGGCCTCCTACGAGCAGTACTTC.

The chain combines TRBV19 with TRBJ1-5; D is uncertain. This CDR3 region has 15 residues. V shed 1 base and J shed 0 bases, with 7 bases lying between them. In germline, CDR1 is LNHDA, CDR2 SQIVND (reference sequence). In DNA form, the CDR3 reads TGTGCCAGTAGTATAGTGAGGGATAGCAATCAGCCCCAGCATTTT. It translates to CASSIVRDSNQPQHF.

This chain uses TRBV9 with TRBJ1-4, with D hard to call. The V end was cut by 4 bases, the J end by 2 bases, with 12 bases between. The germline V gene has CDR1 SGDLS and CDR2 YYNGEE. The CDR3 runs to 15 residues. Here the CDR3 DNA reads TGTGCCAGCAGCAGGCGGACGGTGACTAATGAAAAACTGTTTTTT. This encodes CASSRRTVTNEKLFF.

The V gene is TRBV4-1, the J gene TRBJ1-1; possibly TRBD1 for D (6 bases). Trimming took 7 bases from V and 2 from J, leaving 14 bases between them. CDR3 length: 14 residues. Germline values: CDR1 MGHRA, CDR2 YSYEKL. This chain's CDR3 is CASKDSIGNTEAFF. The CDR3 bases are TGCGCCAGCAAGGACAGTATAGGTAACACTGAAGCTTTCTTT.

The chain couples TRBV3-1 (or the pseudogene TRBV3-2) to TRBJ2-7; 12 nucleotides align to TRBD1. From germline, CDR1 is LGHDT and CDR2 YNNKEL (reference sequence). With 2 bases clipped from V and 6 bases from J, the junction kept 5 bases outside the gene matches. The CDR3 sequence is 15 residues long. The CDR3 spells CASSQTGTGGIEQYF. The CDR3 DNA sequence: TGTGCCAGCAGCCAAACCGGGACAGGGGGCATCGAGCAGTACTTC.

This chain links TRBV5-4 with TRBJ2-3; D call uncertain. Germline-derived CDR1 and CDR2 are SGHNT and YYREEE (reference sequence). Trimming took 0 bases from V and 2 from J, leaving 13 bases between them. The CDR3 is 16 amino acids. CDR3 amino acids: CASSLEAYRPTDTQYF. CDR3 nucleotide sequence: TGTGCCAGCAGCTTGGAAGCTTACAGACCCACAGATACGCAGTATTTT.

This chain uses TRBV30 with TRBJ1-4, with TRBD1 as a possible D gene (6 bases). The germline CDR1 and CDR2 sequences are GTSNPN and SVGIG (reference sequence). CDR3 length: 13 residues. V lost 5 bases and J lost 8, with 15 bases in between. The CDR3 protein is CAWGRGGREKLFF. The CDR3 region has the DNA TGTGCCTGGGGGAGGGGGGGGAGAGAAAAACTGTTTTTT.

V and J are TRBV19 and TRBJ1-5, with D unclear. The CDR3 spans 14 residues. Germline V lookup: CDR1 LNHDA, CDR2 SQIVND (reference sequence). V gave up 4 bases and J gave up 1 base, with 8 bases separating them. CDR3 residues: CASSTRNSNQPQHF. The CDR3 DNA reads as TGTGCCAGTAGTACTAGAAACAGCAATCAGCCCCAGCATTTT.

The V gene is TRBV19, the J gene TRBJ2-3; TRBD2 aligns across 10 bases. This CDR3 region has 16 residues. V shed 4 bases, J shed 2 bases, and the junction held 6 bases outside the gene matches. Looked up from germline, CDR1 is LNHDA and CDR2 is SQIVND (reference sequence). In nucleotides, the CDR3 is TGTGCCAGTAGTACGAGGACTAGCGGACTCACAGATACGCAGTATTTT. It translates to CASSTRTSGLTDTQYF.

V gene TRBV10-3 combines with J gene TRBJ1-1; 7 bases match TRBD1. The CDR3 has 14 residues. J lost 6 bases, V lost 3 bases, and 7 bases had no gene match. CDR1 and CDR2 (germline): ENHRY, SYGVKD. DNA of the CDR3: TGTGCCATCAGTGATCAGGGGGAGCAATCTGAAGCTTTCTTT. The encoded protein is CAISDQGEQSEAFF.

V and J are TRBV10-3 and TRBJ2-3; 8 nucleotides match TRBD2. The CDR3 runs to 16 residues. Germline CDR1 is ENHRY and CDR2 is SYGVKD. V lost 1 base to trimming and J lost 2 bases; unmatched junction nucleotides: 5. CDR3 region: CAISEFGGRNTDTQYF. DNA of the CDR3: TGTGCCATCAGTGAGTTTGGCGGGAGGAACACAGATACGCAGTATTTT.

V usage is TRBV6-2 or TRBV6-3 and J usage is TRBJ2-7, with D uncertain. The germline V gene has CDR1 MNHEY and CDR2 SVGEGT. The V end lost 0 bases, the J end lost 4 bases, and 13 bases lay between the germline ends. The CDR3 spans 15 residues. The CDR3 region is CASSYSGFGGYEQYF. Here the CDR3 DNA reads TGTGCCAGCAGTTACTCGGGTTTCGGCGGATACGAGCAGTACTTC.

The V call is TRBV30, the J call TRBJ2-5; D remains unclear. In germline, CDR1 is GTSNPN, CDR2 SVGIG (reference sequence). This CDR3 has 12 amino acids. V was pared by 0 bases and J by 11 bases, with 13 bases between. As DNA, the CDR3 is TGTGCCTGGAGTGTACAAAAGGGTCCTCAGTACTTC. Protein product: CAWSVQKGPQYF.

The chain is built from TRBV3-1 (or the pseudogene TRBV3-2) and TRBJ1-4; 10 bases agree with TRBD1. With 4 bases clipped from V and 11 bases from J, the junction kept 10 bases outside the gene matches. The CDR3 runs to 15 residues. Germline V lookup: CDR1 LGHDT, CDR2 YNNKEL (reference sequence). The CDR3 nucleotides read TGTGCCAGCAGCCCGGTGGGGACAGGGGTTCAGAAACTGTTTTTT. This translates into CASSPVGTGVQKLFF.